Listed below are T cell receptor beta chains from one sample, sequenced in a study of blood T cells in healthy people across ages. Each CDR3 protein is one row after TCRdb ran MiXCR on the 5' RACE reads. The repertoire consists of 700,000 or so distinct CDR3 sequences, with 20% to 25% occurring once and the leading ten covering about 22%. Sequenced: blood. Receptors originate from a man between 65 and 85 years old in good health. Both conserved end residues are part of each CDR3. The order of the fields is J gene, V gene, clone size, D gene, CDR3 DNA, CDR3 protein. D genes are given only for firm matches. The size entry is marked missing in some rows and otherwise reads once, few, many or a size class.

J gene: TRBJ1-2
V gene: TRBV6-6
clone size: many
D gene: NA
CDR3 DNA: TGTGCCAGCAGTTACTCGACAGCATTTGATGGCTACACCTTC
CDR3 protein: CASSYSTAFDGYTF

J gene: TRBJ2-1
V gene: TRBV6-6
clone size: few
D gene: NA
CDR3 DNA: TGTGCCAGCAGTAACGCCAGACAGAGCTCCTACAATGAGCAGTTCTTC
CDR3 protein: CASSNARQSSYNEQFF

J gene: TRBJ1-6
V gene: TRBV7-2
clone size: NA
D gene: NA
CDR3 DNA: TGTGCCAGCAGCTCTGACTCACCCCTCCACTTT
CDR3 protein: CASSSDSPLHF

J gene: TRBJ2-1
V gene: TRBV2
clone size: few
D gene: NA
CDR3 DNA: TGTGCCAGCGGTTTGGAGGGGGGCTCCTACAATGAGCAGTTCTTC
CDR3 protein: CASGLEGGSYNEQFF

J gene: TRBJ2-3
V gene: TRBV6-5
clone size: NA
D gene: NA
CDR3 DNA: TGTGCCAGCAGTTCACAGGGGGGACTAGCAGCAGATACGCAGTATTTT
CDR3 protein: CASSSQGGLAADTQYF

J gene: TRBJ2-1
V gene: TRBV29-1
clone size: few
D gene: TRBD1
CDR3 DNA: TGCAGCGGATCCGGGACAGCTGAAAACAATGAGCAGTTCTTC
CDR3 protein: CSGSGTAENNEQFF

J gene: TRBJ2-1
V gene: TRBV20-1
clone size: NA
D gene: NA
CDR3 DNA: TGCAGTGCTAGGTTCGGGACCTACAATGAGCAGTTCTTC
CDR3 protein: CSARFGTYNEQFF

J gene: TRBJ2-5
V gene: TRBV4-2
clone size: few
D gene: TRBD2
CDR3 DNA: TGTGCCAGCAGCCAAGTAGCGGGGGGGCCTCGAGAGACCCAGTACTTC
CDR3 protein: CASSQVAGGPRETQYF

J gene: TRBJ2-3
V gene: TRBV6-5
clone size: NA
D gene: NA
CDR3 DNA: TGTGCCAGCAGTTCTCGATTCGGGGCAGATACGCAGTATTTT
CDR3 protein: CASSSRFGADTQYF

J gene: TRBJ2-7
V gene: TRBV18
clone size: few
D gene: NA
CDR3 DNA: TGTGCCAGCTCACTGCGGACAGAGACCTACGAGCAGTACTTC
CDR3 protein: CASSLRTETYEQYF

J gene: TRBJ1-2
V gene: TRBV9
clone size: few
D gene: NA
CDR3 DNA: TGTGCCAGCAGCGTAGGACGCTTTGACACAGAAGCTAACTATGGCTACACCTTC
CDR3 protein: CASSVGRFDTEANYGYTF

J gene: TRBJ1-4
V gene: TRBV7-9
clone size: many
D gene: NA
CDR3 DNA: TGTGCCAGCAGCTCAACCTCGGAGGCGAAGGAAAAACTGTTTTTT
CDR3 protein: CASSSTSEAKEKLFF

J gene: TRBJ2-1
V gene: TRBV20-1
clone size: few
D gene: NA
CDR3 DNA: TGCAGTGCCTCCGAGCGGGTAAACAATGAGCAGTTCTTC
CDR3 protein: CSASERVNNEQFF

J gene: TRBJ1-2
V gene: TRBV12-3/TRBV12-4
clone size: few
D gene: NA
CDR3 DNA: TGTGCCAGCAGTTCCGCAGCTAACTATGGCTACACCTTC
CDR3 protein: CASSSAANYGYTF

J gene: TRBJ1-2
V gene: TRBV7-2
clone size: NA
D gene: NA
CDR3 DNA: TGTGCCAGCAGCTTAGGAGGGAGCAATGGCTACACCTTC
CDR3 protein: CASSLGGSNGYTF

J gene: TRBJ1-4
V gene: TRBV2
clone size: NA
D gene: NA
CDR3 DNA: TGTACCAGCAGCCTAGGGGTTGGGGTTGAAAAACTGTTTTTT
CDR3 protein: CTSSLGVGVEKLFF

J gene: TRBJ2-2
V gene: TRBV14
clone size: NA
D gene: NA
CDR3 DNA: TGTGCCAGCAGCCCCTCCCCGCGGCGCACCGGGGAGCTGTTTTTT
CDR3 protein: CASSPSPRRTGELFF

J gene: TRBJ2-1
V gene: TRBV29-1
clone size: NA
D gene: NA
CDR3 DNA: TGCAGCGTTGGGGCCAGTCTCCTGGACAATGAGCAGTTCTTC
CDR3 protein: CSVGASLLDNEQFF

J gene: TRBJ2-6
V gene: TRBV20-1
clone size: NA
D gene: NA
CDR3 DNA: TGCAGTGCTAGTTCCGGGGCCAACGTCCTGACTTTC
CDR3 protein: CSASSGANVLTF

J gene: TRBJ2-5
V gene: TRBV28
clone size: NA
D gene: NA
CDR3 DNA: TGTGCCAGCAGTTTATTCGGTACAGAGAATCAAGAGACCCAGTACTTC
CDR3 protein: CASSLFGTENQETQYF

J gene: TRBJ2-1
V gene: TRBV12-3/TRBV12-4
clone size: NA
D gene: TRBD2
CDR3 DNA: TGTGCCAGCAGTCGGGACTACGGTGAGCAGTTCTTC
CDR3 protein: CASSRDYGEQFF

J gene: TRBJ1-6
V gene: TRBV19
clone size: NA
D gene: TRBD1
CDR3 DNA: TGTGCCAGTAGAAGACAGGGGGCGACGGATTCACCCCTCCACTTT
CDR3 protein: CASRRQGATDSPLHF

J gene: TRBJ1-1
V gene: TRBV5-1
clone size: NA
D gene: NA
CDR3 DNA: TGCGCCAGCAGCTTGGGGGGTTCATACACTGAAGCTTTCTTT
CDR3 protein: CASSLGGSYTEAFF

J gene: TRBJ2-7
V gene: TRBV5-1
clone size: few
D gene: NA
CDR3 DNA: TGCGCCAGCAGCTGGACGGACAGCCCCACCTACGAGCAGTACTTC
CDR3 protein: CASSWTDSPTYEQYF

J gene: TRBJ2-3
V gene: TRBV7-8
clone size: once
D gene: NA
CDR3 DNA: TGTGCCAGCAGCCCTGGGGCGAGAGGCACAGATACGCAGTATTTT
CDR3 protein: CASSPGARGTDTQYF

J gene: TRBJ2-3
V gene: TRBV7-2
clone size: few
D gene: NA
CDR3 DNA: TGTGCCAGTAGCCTACGACGGGTGAGCACAGATACGCAGTATTTT
CDR3 protein: CASSLRRVSTDTQYF

J gene: TRBJ2-7
V gene: TRBV29-1
clone size: NA
D gene: NA
CDR3 DNA: TGCAGCGTTGGTCGGCTAAACATGGGGGCCCAGTACTTC
CDR3 protein: CSVGRLNMGAQYF

J gene: TRBJ1-5
V gene: TRBV21-1
clone size: NA
D gene: NA
CDR3 DNA: TGTGCCAGCAGCCCTCGAGGTCCGGGACAGTGCAATCAGCCCCAGCATTTT
CDR3 protein: CASSPRGPGQCNQPQHF

J gene: TRBJ2-5
V gene: TRBV19
clone size: NA
D gene: NA
CDR3 DNA: TGTGCCAGTTCCAGGGGGGTAATTGAAGAGACCCAGTACTTC
CDR3 protein: CASSRGVIEETQYF

J gene: TRBJ1-4
V gene: TRBV3-1
clone size: many
D gene: NA
CDR3 DNA: TGTGCCAGCAGCTTTTTCCGGGGCGGGGGTAATGAAAAACTGTTTTTT
CDR3 protein: CASSFFRGGGNEKLFF

J gene: TRBJ2-5
V gene: TRBV14
clone size: NA
D gene: TRBD2
CDR3 DNA: TGTGCCAGCAGCCAAGATGAGTCTAGCGGGGTCCAAGAGACCCAGTACTTC
CDR3 protein: CASSQDESSGVQETQYF

J gene: TRBJ2-6
V gene: TRBV7-9
clone size: many
D gene: TRBD1
CDR3 DNA: TGTGCCAGCAGCTCTCTAAGTGGGACAGCGGACGTCCTGACTTTC
CDR3 protein: CASSSLSGTADVLTF

J gene: TRBJ2-1
V gene: TRBV20-1
clone size: NA
D gene: NA
CDR3 DNA: TGCAGTGCGACAGCGGATGAGCAGTTCTTC
CDR3 protein: CSATADEQFF

J gene: TRBJ2-2
V gene: TRBV5-1
clone size: few
D gene: NA
CDR3 DNA: TGCGCCAGCAGCTTGACTACCTCCCCGGGGGAGCTGTTTTTT
CDR3 protein: CASSLTTSPGELFF

J gene: TRBJ2-1
V gene: TRBV9
clone size: few
D gene: TRBD2
CDR3 DNA: TGTGCCAGCAGCGCCCTTAGCGGGAGGGCCTACAATGAGCAGTTCTTC
CDR3 protein: CASSALSGRAYNEQFF

J gene: TRBJ2-3
V gene: TRBV7-7
clone size: NA
D gene: NA
CDR3 DNA: TGTGCTAGCAGCAGCCAGGTGACAGATACGCAGTATTTT
CDR3 protein: CASSSQVTDTQYF

J gene: TRBJ1-1
V gene: TRBV12-3/TRBV12-4
clone size: NA
D gene: TRBD1
CDR3 DNA: TGTGCCAGCAGCCTTAGACAGGGGTACACTGAAGCTTTCTTT
CDR3 protein: CASSLRQGYTEAFF

J gene: TRBJ2-1
V gene: TRBV20-1
clone size: NA
D gene: TRBD2
CDR3 DNA: TGCAGTGCTAGTCCTGGGGGGGGGACCTACAATGAGCAGTTCTTC
CDR3 protein: CSASPGGGTYNEQFF

J gene: TRBJ2-1
V gene: TRBV10-2
clone size: NA
D gene: TRBD2
CDR3 DNA: TGCGCCAGCAGTGAGTCGGGGGGGAATGAGCAGTTCTTC
CDR3 protein: CASSESGGNEQFF

J gene: TRBJ2-6
V gene: TRBV4-2
clone size: few
D gene: NA
CDR3 DNA: TGTGCCAGCAGCCGCCGGTTTGACTCTGGGGCCAACGTCCTGACTTTC
CDR3 protein: CASSRRFDSGANVLTF

J gene: TRBJ1-5
V gene: TRBV29-1
clone size: NA
D gene: NA
CDR3 DNA: TGCAGCGTCCTGATCTCCTCCAATCAGCCCCAGCATTTT
CDR3 protein: CSVLISSNQPQHF

J gene: TRBJ2-1
V gene: TRBV24-1
clone size: few
D gene: NA
CDR3 DNA: TGTGCCACCAGTGACCAGAGATTAGTTGCATACAATGAGCAGTTCTTC
CDR3 protein: CATSDQRLVAYNEQFF

J gene: TRBJ1-1
V gene: TRBV5-5
clone size: NA
D gene: NA
CDR3 DNA: TGTGCCAGCAGCTTGGAGGCCCCTGAAGCTTTCTTT
CDR3 protein: CASSLEAPEAFF

J gene: TRBJ1-3
V gene: TRBV5-6
clone size: NA
D gene: NA
CDR3 DNA: TGTGCCAGCAGCCCGACCGACATCTTCTCTGGAAACACCATATATTTT
CDR3 protein: CASSPTDIFSGNTIYF

J gene: TRBJ1-4
V gene: TRBV5-1
clone size: NA
D gene: NA
CDR3 DNA: TGCGCCAGCAGCTTTGGAGGGTCTGGTAATGAAAAACTGTTTTTT
CDR3 protein: CASSFGGSGNEKLFF

J gene: TRBJ2-1
V gene: TRBV20-1
clone size: NA
D gene: TRBD1
CDR3 DNA: TGCAGTGCTAGAGACCCTACAGGGGGGACCTACAATGAGCAGTTCTTC
CDR3 protein: CSARDPTGGTYNEQFF

J gene: TRBJ2-3
V gene: TRBV7-9
clone size: few
D gene: NA
CDR3 DNA: TGTGCCAGCCAGGGGTATGGACACAACACAGATACGCAGTATTTT
CDR3 protein: CASQGYGHNTDTQYF

J gene: TRBJ2-1
V gene: TRBV29-1
clone size: NA
D gene: TRBD1
CDR3 DNA: TGCAGCGTTCTCTTTCGGGACAGCTACAATGAGCAGTTCTTC
CDR3 protein: CSVLFRDSYNEQFF

J gene: TRBJ1-2
V gene: TRBV6-6
clone size: NA
D gene: NA
CDR3 DNA: TGTGCCAGCAGTTACTCGATTGACTTTGGCTACACCTTC
CDR3 protein: CASSYSIDFGYTF

J gene: TRBJ2-1
V gene: TRBV10-3
clone size: NA
D gene: TRBD2
CDR3 DNA: TGTGCCATCAGTGAGTCGTCCCCTAGCGGGGGGGACAATGAGCAGTTCTTC
CDR3 protein: CAISESSPSGGDNEQFF

J gene: TRBJ1-1
V gene: TRBV9
clone size: NA
D gene: TRBD1
CDR3 DNA: TGTGCCAGCAGCGGAGGGACAGCCAAGAACACTGAAGCTTTCTTT
CDR3 protein: CASSGGTAKNTEAFF

J gene: TRBJ2-3
V gene: TRBV28
clone size: NA
D gene: TRBD2
CDR3 DNA: TGTGCCAGCAGACGTAGCGGGGGGGCTGATACGCAGTATTTT
CDR3 protein: CASRRSGGADTQYF

J gene: TRBJ2-7
V gene: TRBV4-1
clone size: few
D gene: NA
CDR3 DNA: TGCGCCAGCAGCCAAGCGGACTTTACTTTCGAGCAGTACTTC
CDR3 protein: CASSQADFTFEQYF